The clone carrying this T cell receptor (beta chain) occurred once. This specimen belongs to a study of blood T cell repertoires in COVID-19. At the level of the study: Donors in the United States, Italy and Spain gave samples during acute or convalescent COVID-19.

Trimming left V 5 bases short and J 5 bases short, with 11 bases between. Germline CDR1 is MNHEY and CDR2 is SVGAGI. CDR3 length equals 13 residues. Original handling: Amplification of reference gene primers provided the estimated nucleated cell counts. The protocol was immunoSEQ multiplex PCR, while the TCRdb copy is restricted to in-frame clones and leaves out a portion. The DNA was the basis for D and trimming; V, J and clone size are from that table. This table has some 400,000 clones, around 91% appearing once. The sequencing sample was made of peripheral blood. The rearrangement joins TRBV6-5 to TRBJ2-3; the D gene is possibly TRBD1 (6 bases). The receptor was derived from a man younger than 30 with active or convalescent COVID-19. The CDR3 bases are TGTGCCAGCAGTAGAACAGGGAAAGATACGCAGTATTTT. The encoded protein is CASSRTGKDTQYF.